Below, 19 T cell receptor beta chains from the same sample are listed, as sequenced in a study of cytomegalovirus exposure and HLA in healthy donors. The PCR had 60 Vbeta and 13 Jbeta primers. TCRdb's table, derived via immunoSEQ multiplex PCR, lists solely in-frame clones and lacks some. The data show 100,000 to 150,000 clones, with approximately 75% seen just once and 5.5% to 7% held by the top ten. The sample comprised PBMCs. These receptors originate from a middle-aged woman in good health and CMV-seropositive.

V gene TRBV2 combines with J gene TRBJ2-7, with 7 bases that match TRBD1. Germline V gene sequence: CDR1 SNHLY, CDR2 FYNNEI. This CDR3 region has 15 residues. The V segment lost 9 bases and the J segment 6 bases; nucleotides outside the gene matches: 17. The CDR3 DNA reads as TGTGCCAGATTTTTACCGGGACAGAAACCCTCCGAGCAGTACTTC. Translated: CARFLPGQKPSEQYF.

The gene calls are TRBV12-5 and TRBJ2-5; TRBD2 matches at 7 bases. Germline CDR1 LGHNT, CDR2 FRNRAP. V shed 1 base and J 4 bases; nucleotides not matched to a gene: 0. CDR3 length: 13 residues. In nucleotides, the CDR3 is TGTGCTAGTGGTTTGGGACTAGCAGAGACCCAGTACTTC. It translates to CASGLGLAETQYF.

V usage is TRBV18 and J usage is TRBJ2-7; D is unresolved. V lost 3 bases and J lost 6, with 15 bases in between. Germline CDR1 is KGHSH and CDR2 is LQKENI. The CDR3 runs 14 residues. The CDR3 nucleotides are TGTGCCAGCTCACCTCTTGCGGCCTTCCCCGAGCAGTACTTC. Translated, it gives CASSPLAAFPEQYF.

The rearrangement links TRBV7-3 to TRBJ2-1; a weak D match, TRBD2 (6 bases). The CDR3 runs to 14 residues. Germline V gene data show CDR1 as SGHTA and CDR2 as FQGTGA. Trimming pared 5 bases from V and 3 bases from J, leaving 11 bases between. The CDR3 DNA reads TGTGCCAGCAGCCCTCGGGGGAACTACAATGAGCAGTTCTTC. This gives the protein CASSPRGNYNEQFF. Filled out from reference TRBV7-3 and TRBJ2-1, the complete variable domain reads GAGVSQTPSNKVTEKGKYVELRCDPISGHTALYWYRQSLGQGPEFLIYFQGTGAADDSGLPNDRFFAVRPEGSVSTLKIQRTERGDSAVYLCASSPRGNYNEQFFGPGTRLTVL.

V usage is TRBV10-3 and J usage is TRBJ2-3; 7 bases are a match to TRBD2. J gave up 2 bases and V 6 bases, and 5 bases lay outside the gene matches. There are 14 residues in the CDR3. Germline loops: CDR1 ENHRY, CDR2 SYGVKD. The CDR3 coding sequence is TGTGCCATCAGCGCTCTAGCGGACACAGATACGCAGTATTTT. Translated, it gives CAISALADTDTQYF.

The chain carries TRBV6-1 and TRBJ2-5, with D maybe TRBD2 (5 bases). This CDR3 spans 12 amino acids. V lost 4 bases to trimming and J lost 7 bases, with 10 bases between them. CDR1 is MNHNS and CDR2 is SASEGT in the germline V gene. The CDR3 DNA reads as TGTGCCAGCAGTGGATCACGGGGGACCCAGTACTTC. Translating gives CASSGSRGTQYF.

CDR3 coding DNA: TGTGCCAGCAGCTTCCGTCAGGGGGGCTCCTACGAGCAGTACTTC. Amino acids: CASSFRQGGSYEQYF. The rearrangement links TRBV7-8 to TRBJ2-7, with D tentatively TRBD1 (7 bases). The CDR3 is made up of 15 amino acids. Trimming stripped 3 bases from V and 0 bases from J, with 12 bases between. CDR1 and CDR2 (germline): SGHVS, FQNEAQ.

The V and J genes are TRBV11-2 and TRBJ1-1; D perhaps matches TRBD1 (5 bases). The CDR3 totals 14 residues. Trimming stripped 2 bases from V and 11 bases from J, with 18 bases between. CDR1 is SGHAT, CDR2 FQNNGV, per germline. The CDR3 spells CASSLTGSGVRAFF. The CDR3 DNA reads TGTGCCAGCAGCTTAACGGGGTCGGGGGTCCGGGCTTTCTTT.

This sequence joins TRBV29-1 and TRBJ1-2; 7 bases match TRBD1. The CDR3 loop spans 14 amino acids. V dropped 7 bases and J dropped 5; count of bases not matched to a gene: 13. Germline lookup yields CDR1 SQVTM and CDR2 ANQGSEA. This CDR3 reads CSAKVTGSFYGYTF. CDR3 DNA sequence: TGCAGCGCCAAAGTGACAGGGTCATTTTATGGCTACACCTTC.

The gene calls are TRBV18 and TRBJ1-2; 9 nucleotides agree with TRBD1. Germline loops: CDR1 KGHSH, CDR2 LQKENI. V trimming: 6 bases; J trimming: 6 bases; junction bases outside the gene matches: 8. The CDR3 is 14 amino acids. This CDR3 reads CASSRAGQGDGYTF. CDR3 in DNA: TGTGCCAGCTCCCGCGCGGGACAGGGTGATGGCTACACCTTC.

The rearrangement links TRBV27 to TRBJ1-1, with D possibly being TRBD1 (5 bases). CDR3 length: 14 amino acids. The germline CDR1 and CDR2 sequences are MNHEY and SMNVEV (reference sequence). V was cut by 3 bases and J by 4 bases, with 12 bases left in between. CDR3 region: CASSFSAGITEAFF. CDR3 coding DNA: TGTGCCAGCAGTTTCTCGGCAGGGATCACTGAAGCTTTCTTT.

This chain uses TRBV29-1 with TRBJ1-2; D is uncertain. Germline V gene data show CDR1 as SQVTM and CDR2 as ANQGSEA. V gave up 6 bases and J gave up 8 bases, with 13 bases separating them. The CDR3 consists of 11 residues. DNA for the CDR3: TGCAGCGTACCTCGGGGAGGCGGCTACACCTTC. The encoded protein is CSVPRGGGYTF. The variable domain in full, with the rest retrieved from reference TRBV29-1 and TRBJ1-2, is SAVISQKPSRDICQRGTSLTIQCQVDSQVTMMFWYRQQPGQSLTLIATANQGSEATYESGFVIDKFPISRPNLTFSTLTVSNMSPEDSSIYLCSVPRGGGYTFGSGTRLTVV.

This clone was seen just once. The chain recombines TRBV5-1 with TRBJ1-2, with D possibly being TRBD1 (5 bases). V lost 4 bases, J lost 1 base, and 17 bases lay in between. The CDR3 has 16 residues. Germline-derived CDR1 and CDR2 are SGHRS and YFSETQ. The DNA for the CDR3 is TGCGCCAGCAGCCCCACAGGTTCGACAGTTAACTATGGCTACACCTTC. The encoded protein is CASSPTGSTVNYGYTF.

This chain links TRBV9 with TRBJ1-2; 7 bases fit TRBD1. CDR1 is SGDLS, CDR2 YYNGEE, per germline. V lost 3 bases and J lost 4; bases outside the gene matches: 6. The CDR3 is 14 amino acids. The CDR3 loop is CASSATGTAYGYTF. CDR3 sequence (DNA): TGTGCCAGCAGCGCGACCGGGACAGCCTATGGCTACACCTTC.

The chain couples TRBV27 to TRBJ2-1, with 9 bases aligning to TRBD2. Germline CDR1 and CDR2: MNHEY and SMNVEV (reference sequence). With V trimmed by 11 bases and J by 7 bases, 12 bases remained unmatched. The CDR3 contains 14 residues. Here the CDR3 reads CAPRKREEWNEQFF. CDR3 in DNA: TGTGCCCCCAGAAAGCGGGAGGAATGGAATGAGCAGTTCTTC.

This clone was picked up one time. The chain is built from TRBV7-2 and TRBJ2-3; tentative D call: TRBD2 (5 bases). V was cut by 2 bases and J by 0 bases, with 18 bases left in between. This CDR3 is built from 18 residues. Germline V lookup: CDR1 SGHTA, CDR2 FQGNSA. The CDR3 protein is CASSLLPYGVGSTDTQYF. DNA of the CDR3: TGTGCCAGCAGCTTACTCCCTTACGGGGTCGGTAGCACAGATACGCAGTATTTT.

The chain joins TRBV29-1 to TRBJ2-7, with 12 positions matching TRBD1. CDR1 is SQVTM and CDR2 is ANQGSEA in the germline V gene. The V and J ends lost 4 bases and 5 bases, in that order; junction bases with no gene match: 6. CDR3 length equals 14 residues. The CDR3 reads CSVAGQGAFDEQYF. The CDR3 coding sequence is TGCAGCGTTGCGGGACAGGGGGCTTTCGACGAGCAGTACTTC.

The chain is built from TRBV28 and TRBJ1-1, with no clear D. This CDR3 has 11 residues. Germline values: CDR1 MDHEN, CDR2 SYDVKM. Trimming left V 2 bases short and J 11 bases short, with 9 bases between. Here the CDR3 reads CASSLVGHAFF. CDR3 nucleotide sequence: TGTGCCAGCAGTTTAGTCGGTCACGCTTTCTTT.

This clone showed up just a few times. The chain couples TRBV5-6 to TRBJ2-7, with a weak D call TRBD1 (6 bases). The germline CDR1 and CDR2 sequences are SGHDT and YYEEEE. The CDR3 has 12 residues. With 3 bases removed from V and 4 bases from J, the gap between germline ends came to 8 bases. CDR3 coding DNA: TGTGCCAGCAGCTGGGACAAATACGAGCAGTACTTC. As protein: CASSWDKYEQYF.